These 29 T cell receptor beta chains share one sample of origin, sequenced in a study of T-cell memory formation after mild COVID-19. TCRdb processed the 5' RACE reads anew with MiXCR; each CDR3 protein has one entry. The sample carries about 240,000 distinct CDR3 sequences, 8% to 10% recorded once. Sequenced: PBMCs or a T cell subset sorted from them (not recorded which). These receptors originate from a young man who had mild COVID-19 (a few samples of this study predate the infection). Cell type and time point are not known.

The V call is TRBV7-2, the J call TRBJ2-5; D might be TRBD2 (7 bases). The CDR3 is 15 amino acids. Germline CDR1 and CDR2: SGHTA and FQGNSA. The V and J ends lost 1 base and 4 bases respectively, with 13 bases between them. CDR3 loop: CASSLGWGGRETQYF. The CDR3 DNA reads as TGTGCCAGCAGCTTAGGGTGGGGGGGCCGAGAGACCCAGTACTTC.

The chain links TRBV5-1 to TRBJ1-1; D possibly corresponds to TRBD1 (6 bases). This CDR3 is 16 amino acids long. The germline V and J ends were trimmed by 4 bases and 0 bases, with 16 bases remaining between them. Looked up from germline, CDR1 is SGHRS and CDR2 is YFSETQ. CDR3 loop: CASSPNRAGVNTEAFF. The CDR3 coding sequence is TGCGCCAGCAGCCCCAACAGGGCTGGAGTGAACACTGAAGCTTTCTTT. Looking up the rest from reference TRBV5-1 and TRBJ1-1 gives the full variable domain: KAGVTQTPRYLIKTRGQQVTLSCSPISGHRSVSWYQQTPGQGLQFLFEYFSETQRNKGNFPGRFSGRQFSNSRSEMNVSTLELGDSALYLCASSPNRAGVNTEAFFGQGTRLTVV.

The chain couples TRBV20-1 to TRBJ1-2; no firm D call. The germline V and J ends were trimmed by 0 bases and 8 bases, with 10 bases remaining between them. Per germline, CDR1 DFQATT and CDR2 SNEGSKA (reference sequence). This CDR3 contains 12 residues. CDR3 sequence: CSARDGKGGYTF. The CDR3 DNA reads TGCAGTGCTAGAGACGGGAAGGGAGGCTACACCTTC.

The V call is TRBV10-3, the J call TRBJ2-7; D tentatively fits TRBD1 or TRBD2 (6 bases each). This CDR3 contains 16 residues. V dropped 2 bases and J dropped 5 bases, with 19 bases sitting between them. Germline V gene lookup returns CDR1 ENHRY and CDR2 SYGVKD. The CDR3 is CAISEPAPGAFHEQYV. The CDR3 nucleotides read TGTGCCATCAGTGAGCCCGCCCCGGGGGCCTTCCACGAGCAGTACGTC.

This clonotype has just a few counts. The rearrangement links TRBV5-1 to TRBJ2-1, with D possibly TRBD2 on 5 matching bases. This CDR3 has 15 residues. Trimming cost V 2 bases and J 1 base, with 10 bases left between them. The germline V gene encodes CDR1 SGHRS and CDR2 YFSETQ. CDR3 bases: TGCGCCAGCAGCTTACTAGGTGTGTCCTACAATGAGCAGTTCTTC. Protein: CASSLLGVSYNEQFF.

The gene calls are TRBV7-9 and TRBJ2-4, with D unresolved. The CDR3 loop spans 12 amino acids. The germline V and J ends were trimmed by 0 bases and 6 bases, with 3 bases remaining between them. Germline CDR1 SEHNR, CDR2 FQNEAQ (reference sequence). CDR3 protein: CASSLALNIQYF. In DNA, the CDR3 is TGTGCCAGCAGCTTAGCTCTAAACATTCAGTACTTC. Using reference TRBV7-9 and TRBJ2-4 for the parts outside the CDR3, the full variable domain is DTGVSQNPRHKITKRGQNVTFRCDPISEHNRLYWYRQTLGQGPEFLTYFQNEAQLEKSRLLSDRFSAERPKGSFSTLEIQRTEQGDSAMYLCASSLALNIQYFGAGTRLSVL.

The chain carries TRBV24-1 and TRBJ2-2; possibly TRBD2 for D (5 bases). Germline CDR1 is KGHDR and CDR2 is SFDVKD. Trimming left V 7 bases short and J 1 base short, with 15 bases between. The CDR3 runs to 16 residues. The CDR3 sequence: CATSHTSSGNTGELFF. In DNA, the CDR3 is TGTGCCACCAGCCACACTAGTTCGGGGAACACCGGGGAGCTGTTTTTT.

This clonotype has only a few counts. The chain recombines TRBV5-1 with TRBJ1-2, with D possibly being TRBD1 (6 bases). V lost 7 bases, J lost 4 bases, and 20 bases lay in between. There are 15 residues in the CDR3. Germline CDR1 is SGHRS and CDR2 is YFSETQ. The CDR3 DNA reads TGCGCCAGCTCGGCTAACACAGGGCGGCCCTATGGCTACACCTTC. Amino acid sequence: CASSANTGRPYGYTF.

This clonotype was found a few times. The rearrangement links TRBV7-2 to TRBJ2-7; D not resolved. CDR1 and CDR2 from the germline V gene are SGHTA and FQGNSA. Deletions cut 1 base from V and 0 bases from J, with 7 bases between. This CDR3 spans 14 amino acids. In DNA form, the CDR3 reads TGTGCCAGCAGCTTAGTGGCCAACTCCTACGAGCAGTACGTC. Translation gives CASSLVANSYEQYV.

This chain uses TRBV12-3 or TRBV12-4 with TRBJ2-7; D remains ambiguous. This CDR3 contains 12 residues. Trimming removed 8 bases from V and 6 bases from J, with 14 bases in between. The CDR3 loop is CASLNPLGEQYF. The CDR3 nucleotides are TGTGCCAGCCTAAATCCCCTGGGCGAGCAGTACTTC.

The chain uses TRBV5-6 and TRBJ1-2; tentatively, D is TRBD1 (5 bases). The CDR3 is 13 amino acids. Per the germline V gene, CDR1 is SGHDT and CDR2 is YYEEEE. With 3 bases removed from V and 5 bases from J, the gap between germline ends came to 11 bases. CDR3 nucleotides: TGTGCCAGCAGCTCCCGGGACCGATATGGCTACACCTTC. As protein: CASSSRDRYGYTF.

The rearrangement uses TRBV18 and TRBJ2-7, with 11 positions matching TRBD2. J lost 4 bases, V lost 3 bases, and 5 bases had no gene match. CDR3 length: 15 amino acids. Germline CDR1 KGHSH, CDR2 LQKENI. CDR3 nucleotide sequence: TGTGCCAGCTCACCGGGAGTAGCGGGGGGGTACGAGCAGTACGTC. Translated, it gives CASSPGVAGGYEQYV.

This clonotype was seen at least ten times. V gene TRBV6-5 combines with J gene TRBJ2-5, with 14 bases fitting TRBD2. The CDR3 is made up of 17 amino acids. Germline CDR1 is MNHEY and CDR2 is SVGAGI. V lost 6 bases and J lost 5; bases outside the gene matches: 11. CDR3 amino acids: CASSMTSGGAVGETQYF. The CDR3 DNA sequence: TGTGCCAGCAGCATGACTAGCGGGGGGGCAGTGGGTGAGACCCAGTACTTC.

V gene TRBV6-1 combines with J gene TRBJ2-1; 7 bases match TRBD2. From germline, CDR1 is MNHNS and CDR2 SASEGT. The J segment lost 4 bases and the V segment lost 7 bases, leaving 10 bases of the junction unmatched. The CDR3 length is 15 residues. The CDR3 protein is CASTGGASGYNEQFF. CDR3 in DNA: TGTGCCAGCACGGGAGGAGCTAGCGGATACAATGAGCAGTTCTTC.

This clonotype was found a few times. The V call is TRBV20-1, the J call TRBJ1-1; the D gene is possibly TRBD1 (5 bases). V was clipped by 6 bases and J by 4 bases, with 18 bases between them. This CDR3 is 14 amino acids long. The V gene's germline CDR1 is DFQATT and CDR2 SNEGSKA (reference sequence). CDR3 nucleotides: TGCAGTGCCAAGGACATGGTGGGGGTCACTGAAGCTTTCTTT. It encodes CSAKDMVGVTEAFF.

This clonotype was observed a handful of times. The rearrangement links TRBV2 to TRBJ2-3; 9 positions agree with TRBD2. V was clipped by 6 bases and J by 5 bases; unmatched bases: 3. Germline-derived CDR1 and CDR2 are SNHLY and FYNNEI. The CDR3 contains 13 residues. DNA for the CDR3: TGTGCCAGCAGGAAGACTAGCGGAGATACGCAGTATTTT. This encodes CASRKTSGDTQYF.

This clonotype was seen at least ten times. The chain uses TRBV20-1 and TRBJ2-5; a weak D match, TRBD2 (5 bases). Per germline, CDR1 DFQATT and CDR2 SNEGSKA (reference sequence). V lost 3 bases and J 5 bases, leaving 16 bases between the germline ends. This CDR3 spans 14 amino acids. Written as DNA, the CDR3 is TGCAGTGCTAGTACGGGGTTGGTGTGGGAGACCCAGTACTTC. This translates into CSASTGLVWETQYF.

The table lists this clonotype with a few counts. CDR3 coding DNA: TGTGCCAGCAGCTCACCGGGACAGGGAGGAGGAGGACCATCCTACGAGCAGTACGTC. Translated, it gives CASSSPGQGGGGPSYEQYV. V usage is TRBV11-2 and J usage is TRBJ2-7; TRBD1 matches 9 bases. Losses at the gene ends were 4 bases for V and 1 base for J; bases not matched to a gene: 17. There are 19 residues in the CDR3. Germline CDR1 and CDR2: SGHAT and FQNNGV.

This clonotype was picked up many times. A much more abundant neighbour one base away suggests this may be a read error. V gene TRBV6-5 combines with J gene TRBJ2-7; D gene unclear. Germline values: CDR1 MNHEY, CDR2 SVGAGI. Trimming cost V 4 bases and J 6 bases, with 13 bases left between them. The CDR3 runs 13 residues. The CDR3 spells CASSSCPRSEQYV. In nucleotides, the CDR3 is TGTGCCAGCAGTTCCTGTCCCCGCAGCGAGCAGTACGTC.

This clonotype appeared many times. The V call is TRBV5-1, the J call TRBJ2-2, with D possibly TRBD1 on 6 matching bases. The CDR3 totals 15 residues. Germline V gene lookup returns CDR1 SGHRS and CDR2 YFSETQ. The V end was cut by 6 bases, the J end by 4 bases, with 16 bases between. CDR3 loop: CASTRQDLRTGELFF. The CDR3 DNA sequence: TGCGCCAGCACCCGACAGGACTTACGCACCGGGGAGCTGTTTTTT.

This clonotype was counted at least ten times. The CDR3 region is CASSQDLPRAYTEAFF. The CDR3 nucleotides read TGCGCCAGCAGCCAAGATCTCCCACGGGCGTACACTGAAGCTTTCTTT. V usage is TRBV4-3 and J usage is TRBJ1-1; no clear D. Germline V gene lookup returns CDR1 LGHNA and CDR2 YSLEER. Trimming stripped 0 bases from V and 3 bases from J, with 14 bases between. The length of the CDR3 is 16 residues.

This clonotype was counted at least ten times. The chain recombines TRBV7-2 with TRBJ2-7; 11 bases align to TRBD2. Germline V CDR1 and CDR2: SGHTA, FQGNSA. The CDR3 has 13 amino acids. The V segment lost 8 bases and the J segment 4 bases; nucleotides outside the gene matches: 4. The DNA of the CDR3 is TGTGCCAGCGGGCTAGCGGGGGGATACGAGCAGTACGTC. Protein product: CASGLAGGYEQYV.

The sample holds many counts of this clonotype. The chain joins TRBV5-6 to TRBJ1-1; no firm D call. Germline CDR1 is SGHDT and CDR2 is YYEEEE. V was clipped by 1 base and J by 1 base, with 2 bases between them. The CDR3 length is 12 residues. This chain's CDR3 is CASSLRNTEAFF. The CDR3 nucleotides read TGTGCCAGCAGCTTGCGGAACACTGAAGCTTTCTTT.

The chain employs TRBV6-5 and TRBJ2-1; tentative D call: TRBD2 (5 bases). The CDR3 is 16 residues long. Trimming took 4 bases from V and 0 from J, leaving 13 bases between them. Germline CDR1 is MNHEY and CDR2 is SVGAGI. The CDR3 protein is CASSSRRRGSYNEQFF. The CDR3 DNA is TGTGCCAGCAGTTCCAGGCGTCGGGGCTCCTACAATGAGCAGTTCTTC.

This clonotype was observed many times. The rearrangement links TRBV2 to TRBJ1-6; D gene uncertain. The V and J ends lost 4 bases and 8 bases respectively, with 9 bases between them. This CDR3 region has 13 residues. Germline V gene data show CDR1 as SNHLY and CDR2 as FYNNEI. The CDR3 sequence: CASSVERDSPLHF. The CDR3 nucleotides are TGTGCCAGCAGTGTCGAAAGGGATTCACCCCTCCACTTT.

At least ten counts were recorded for this clonotype. J is TRBJ1-1 and V is TRBV24-1; perhaps TRBD1 as D (5 bases). Trimming removed 4 bases at V and 8 bases at J, with 10 bases between. The CDR3 runs to 12 residues. Germline V gene lookup returns CDR1 KGHDR and CDR2 SFDVKD. The CDR3 sequence: CATSDLWGEAFF. CDR3 DNA: TGTGCCACCAGTGACCTCTGGGGCGAAGCTTTCTTT.

This clonotype was counted a few times. The chain recombines TRBV7-2 with TRBJ1-6; unclear D gene. The CDR3 loop spans 13 amino acids. Trimming stripped 5 bases from V and 15 bases from J, with 17 bases between. Germline loops: CDR1 SGHTA, CDR2 FQGNSA. Here the CDR3 reads CASSPSRGVNLHF. The CDR3 coding sequence is TGTGCCAGCAGCCCCTCCCGTGGGGTAAACCTCCACTTT.

V and J are TRBV20-1 and TRBJ2-3; unclear D gene. V lost 3 bases to trimming and J lost 1 base, with 14 bases between them. The CDR3 extends over 15 amino acids. Germline loops: CDR1 DFQATT, CDR2 SNEGSKA (reference sequence). In nucleotides, the CDR3 is TGCAGTGCTAGTTGGTCTCTTACTCGCACAGATACGCAGTATTTT. This sequence encodes CSASWSLTRTDTQYF.

The DNA for the CDR3 is TGTGCCATCAGTGCCGGGACTAGCGGACTGGGGGAGCAGTACTTC. This sequence encodes CAISAGTSGLGEQYF. The chain couples TRBV10-3 to TRBJ2-7; 11 nucleotides line up with TRBD2. The J segment lost 7 bases and the V segment lost 4 bases, leaving 9 bases of the junction unmatched. Germline V gene data show CDR1 as ENHRY and CDR2 as SYGVKD. CDR3 size: 15 residues.